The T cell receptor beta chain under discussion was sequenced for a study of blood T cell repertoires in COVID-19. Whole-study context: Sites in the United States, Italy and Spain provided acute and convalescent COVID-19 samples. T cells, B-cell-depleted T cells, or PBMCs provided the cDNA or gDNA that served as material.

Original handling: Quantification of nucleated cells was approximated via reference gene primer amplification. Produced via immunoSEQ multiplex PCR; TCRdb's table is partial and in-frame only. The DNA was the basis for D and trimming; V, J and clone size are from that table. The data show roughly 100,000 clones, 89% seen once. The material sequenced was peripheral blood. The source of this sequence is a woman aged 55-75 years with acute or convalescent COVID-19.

CDR3 in amino acids: CASSPGIGTEAFF. In DNA, the CDR3 is TGTGCCAGCAGTCCGGGGATCGGCACTGAAGCTTTCTTT. This rearrangement joins TRBV25-1 to TRBJ1-1; unclear D gene. V was trimmed by 5 bases and J by 4 bases, leaving 11 bases between them. Per the germline V gene, CDR1 is MGHDK and CDR2 is SYGVNS. This CDR3 comprises 13 residues.